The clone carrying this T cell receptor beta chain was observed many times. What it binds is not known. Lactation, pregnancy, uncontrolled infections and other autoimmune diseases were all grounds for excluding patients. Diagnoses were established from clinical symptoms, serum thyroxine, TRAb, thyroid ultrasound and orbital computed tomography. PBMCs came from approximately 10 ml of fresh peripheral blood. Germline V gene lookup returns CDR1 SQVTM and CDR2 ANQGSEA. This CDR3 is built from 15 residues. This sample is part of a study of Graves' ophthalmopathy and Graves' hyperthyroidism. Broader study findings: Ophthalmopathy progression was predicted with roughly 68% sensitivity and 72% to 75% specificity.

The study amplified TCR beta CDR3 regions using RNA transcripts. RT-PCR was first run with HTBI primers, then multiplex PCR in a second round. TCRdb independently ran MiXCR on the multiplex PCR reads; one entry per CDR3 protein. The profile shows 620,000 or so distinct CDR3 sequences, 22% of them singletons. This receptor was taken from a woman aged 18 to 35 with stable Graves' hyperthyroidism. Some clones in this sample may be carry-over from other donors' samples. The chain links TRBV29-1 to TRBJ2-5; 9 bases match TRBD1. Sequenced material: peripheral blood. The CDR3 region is CSVQGGQGNWETQYF. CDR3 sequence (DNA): TGCAGTGTCCAAGGGGGACAGGGTAATTGGGAGACCCAGTACTTC.